This TCR beta chain was identified during a study of T cell repertoires in cytomegalovirus infection. Turning to the study itself: Signatures in public TCR beta sequences pointed to both CMV infection and matching HLA type. Study-wide findings and caveats: It was HLA-C-restricted CMV-specific TCR beta clonotypes that dominated the response ex vivo. Cumulated frequencies of public TCR beta families served to identify carriers of CMV plus the relevant HLA.

This clonotype showed up just a few times. Antigen specificity is unknown. TCRdb re-called the reads with MiXCR, one entry per CDR3 protein. The table has some 600,000 distinct CDR3 sequences, roughly 24% seen once. Sequenced: CD8+ T cells from PBMCs. This receptor was identified in a human donor in good health (CMV status not recorded). Some clones in this sample may be carry-over from other donors' samples.

The CDR3 DNA reads TGCAGTGCTAGGCCGACTAGCGGGGGGGCCGCGGGTGAGCAGTTCTTC. The encoded protein is CSARPTSGGAAGEQFF. The chain recombines TRBV20-1 with TRBJ2-1; the match to TRBD2 covers 14 bases. Germline trimming cut 3 bases from V and 9 bases from J; bases unmatched to any gene: 10. This CDR3 is built from 16 residues. Germline V gene data show CDR1 as DFQATT and CDR2 as SNEGSKA (reference sequence).